A single sample gave rise to the 18 T cell receptor beta chains below, sequenced in a study of shared clonotypes between healthy human individuals. Produced via immunoSEQ multiplex PCR; TCRdb's table is partial and in-frame only. This table has about 750,000 clones, 80% to 95% appearing once. CD45RO-negative cells were positively selected for CCR7, leaving out terminally differentiated effector memory CD45RA+ cells. The material sequenced was naive CD8+ T cells sorted from blood. Receptor source: a man aged 25-40 years in good health.

This clone was counted between two and nine times. This chain uses TRBV6-6 with TRBJ1-2, with 7 bases that match TRBD1. This CDR3 has 14 residues. The V segment lost 5 bases and the J segment 5 bases; nucleotides outside the gene matches: 8. In germline, CDR1 is MNHNY, CDR2 SVGAGI (reference sequence). This chain's CDR3 is CASSAPGQPYGYTF. CDR3 in DNA: TGTGCCAGCAGTGCCCCGGGACAGCCGTATGGCTACACCTTC.

The chain is built from TRBV6-6 and TRBJ2-5; TRBD2 aligns across 7 bases. This CDR3 is 16 amino acids long. Germline lookup yields CDR1 MNHNY and CDR2 SVGAGI (reference sequence). The J segment lost 4 bases and the V segment lost 5 bases, leaving 13 bases of the junction unmatched. The DNA for the CDR3 is TGTGCCAGCAGTGGTCCGGGGGGACCCCTGGGAGAGACCCAGTACTTC. Translating gives CASSGPGGPLGETQYF.

The V gene is TRBV16, the J gene TRBJ1-5, with 8 bases fitting TRBD1. The CDR3 loop spans 17 amino acids. The J segment lost 0 bases and the V segment lost 4 bases, leaving 8 bases of the junction unmatched. Looked up from germline, CDR1 is KGHSY and CDR2 is FQNENV. The CDR3 reads CASSPKRTGSSNQPQHF. CDR3 sequence (DNA): TGTGCCAGCAGCCCCAAACGGACAGGGAGTAGCAATCAGCCCCAGCATTTT.

The V call is TRBV10-3, the J call TRBJ2-3, with 9 bases matching TRBD2. The trim removed 2 bases at V and 1 base at J, leaving 4 bases unmatched. Per germline, CDR1 ENHRY and CDR2 SYGVKD. The CDR3 contains 16 residues. CDR3 residues: CAISEGSSGGTDTQYF. DNA of the CDR3: TGTGCCATCAGTGAGGGGTCTAGCGGGGGCACAGATACGCAGTATTTT.

The chain couples TRBV7-9 to TRBJ2-7; possible D gene TRBD2, 5 bases. Trimming left V 4 bases short and J 6 bases short, with 16 bases between. In germline, CDR1 is SEHNR, CDR2 FQNEAQ (reference sequence). CDR3 size: 14 residues. CDR3 sequence reads: CASSYQAVAAEQYF. The CDR3 DNA reads TGTGCCAGCAGCTATCAAGCGGTCGCCGCCGAGCAGTACTTC.

The chain links TRBV9 to TRBJ2-1; TRBD2 matches 13 bases. Trimming took 4 bases from V and 4 from J; bases not matched to a gene: 8. Germline CDR1 is SGDLS and CDR2 is YYNGEE. This CDR3 has 17 residues. The CDR3 DNA reads TGTGCCAGCAGCACCACGGGACTAGCGGGAACGTACAATGAGCAGTTCTTC. This sequence encodes CASSTTGLAGTYNEQFF. Full variable domain (remainder filled in from reference TRBV9 and TRBJ2-1): DSGVTQTPKHLITATGQRVTLRCSPRSGDLSVYWYQQSLDQGLQFLIQYYNGEERAKGNILERFSAQQFPDLHSELNLSSLELGDSALYFCASSTTGLAGTYNEQFFGPGTRLTVL.

J is TRBJ1-1 and V is TRBV7-2; unclear D gene. V lost 6 bases to trimming and J lost 8 bases, with 13 bases between them. The CDR3 is 12 amino acids. The germline V gene has CDR1 SGHTA and CDR2 FQGNSA. The CDR3 sequence: CASSQLGWEAFF. The CDR3 DNA is TGTGCCAGCAGTCAGTTGGGGTGGGAAGCTTTCTTT.

J is TRBJ2-1 and V is TRBV13; D might be TRBD1 or TRBD2, each matching 5 bases. The V and J ends lost 5 bases and 6 bases respectively, with 17 bases between them. The CDR3 spans 15 residues. The germline CDR1 and CDR2 sequences are PRHDT and FYEKMQ (reference sequence). The CDR3 loop is CASSLQGVGINEQFF. CDR3 in DNA: TGTGCCAGCAGCCTTCAGGGAGTCGGGATCAATGAGCAGTTCTTC.

The CDR3 protein is CASSLGGQGDYEQYF. CDR3 bases: TGTGCCAGCAGTTTAGGGGGCCAGGGCGACTACGAGCAGTACTTC. The chain is built from TRBV27 and TRBJ2-7; D may be TRBD1 (6 bases). Trimming left V 2 bases short and J 3 bases short, with 14 bases between. CDR1 is MNHEY, CDR2 SMNVEV, per germline (reference sequence). The CDR3 sequence is 15 residues long.

V and J are TRBV28 and TRBJ2-2; TRBD2 agrees at 7 bases. Germline CDR1 MDHEN, CDR2 SYDVKM. The CDR3 has 15 amino acids. V was clipped by 5 bases and J by 4 bases; unmatched bases: 7. CDR3 bases: TGTGCCAGCAGTAGCGGGAAGAGGCTCACCGGGGAGCTGTTTTTT. Its translation: CASSSGKRLTGELFF.

The chain couples TRBV7-9 to TRBJ2-7; TRBD1 might be the D (5 bases). V was pared by 1 base and J by 2 bases, with 9 bases between. Germline V gene data show CDR1 as SEHNR and CDR2 as FQNEAQ (reference sequence). CDR3 size: 14 residues. As DNA, the CDR3 is TGTGCCAGCAGCTTAGGCGACAGTACCTACGAGCAGTACTTC. This codes for CASSLGDSTYEQYF.

This rearrangement joins TRBV9 to TRBJ2-7; either TRBD1 or TRBD2 may supply D (6 bases each). The CDR3 has 15 residues. In germline, CDR1 is SGDLS, CDR2 YYNGEE. Deletions cut 0 bases from V and 2 bases from J, with 12 bases between. DNA for the CDR3: TGTGCCAGCAGCGTAGAAGGAGGGGGAACCTACGAGCAGTACTTC. Translated: CASSVEGGGTYEQYF.

The chain uses TRBV7-6 and TRBJ2-2; D is unclear. This CDR3 has 12 residues. V lost 4 bases, J lost 4 bases, and 4 bases lay in between. Germline CDR1 and CDR2: SGHVS and FNYEAQ. The CDR3 reads CASSSFTGELFF. In DNA, the CDR3 is TGTGCCAGCAGCTCCTTCACCGGGGAGCTGTTTTTT.

This sequence joins TRBV14 and TRBJ1-4, with D perhaps matching TRBD1 (5 bases). Trimming cost V 0 bases and J 3 bases, with 8 bases left between them. The germline gives CDR1 SGHDN, CDR2 FVKESK. The CDR3 totals 15 residues. CDR3 in DNA: TGTGCCAGCAGCCAAGATCAGGGCCCTAATGAAAAACTGTTTTTT. Amino acid sequence: CASSQDQGPNEKLFF.

The chain links TRBV7-9 to TRBJ1-4, with D uncertain. The V end was cut by 2 bases, the J end by 6 bases, with 10 bases between. CDR1 SEHNR and CDR2 FQNEAQ come from the germline V gene (reference sequence). The length of the CDR3 is 14 residues. The CDR3 DNA is TGTGCCAGCAGCTTAAGCAAGGCATATGAAAAACTGTTTTTT. As protein: CASSLSKAYEKLFF.

This clone was seen a single time. The V and J genes are TRBV7-3 and TRBJ1-1; no definite D call. Germline V gives CDR1 SGHTA, CDR2 FQGTGA. Trimming took 3 bases from V and 2 from J, leaving 7 bases between them. This CDR3 has 13 amino acids. The DNA for the CDR3 is TGTGCCAGCAGCTTGACGGCAAACACTGAAGCTTTCTTT. It specifies CASSLTANTEAFF.

This chain links TRBV9 with TRBJ2-1, with D tentatively TRBD1 (5 bases). This CDR3 is 17 amino acids long. Germline V gene lookup returns CDR1 SGDLS and CDR2 YYNGEE. Trimming stripped 2 bases from V and 0 bases from J, with 15 bases between. DNA for the CDR3: TGTGCCAGCAGCGTCGTAGCAGGGCTGAGCTCCTACAATGAGCAGTTCTTC. Amino acids: CASSVVAGLSSYNEQFF.

V is TRBV10-3 and J is TRBJ2-7, with 11 bases identical to TRBD2. CDR3 length: 14 amino acids. In germline, CDR1 is ENHRY, CDR2 SYGVKD. Germline trimming cut 6 bases from V and 6 bases from J; bases unmatched to any gene: 7. CDR3 nucleotides: TGTGCCATCAGCACTAGCGGGAGCGGGCCCGAGCAGTACTTC. This gives the protein CAISTSGSGPEQYF.